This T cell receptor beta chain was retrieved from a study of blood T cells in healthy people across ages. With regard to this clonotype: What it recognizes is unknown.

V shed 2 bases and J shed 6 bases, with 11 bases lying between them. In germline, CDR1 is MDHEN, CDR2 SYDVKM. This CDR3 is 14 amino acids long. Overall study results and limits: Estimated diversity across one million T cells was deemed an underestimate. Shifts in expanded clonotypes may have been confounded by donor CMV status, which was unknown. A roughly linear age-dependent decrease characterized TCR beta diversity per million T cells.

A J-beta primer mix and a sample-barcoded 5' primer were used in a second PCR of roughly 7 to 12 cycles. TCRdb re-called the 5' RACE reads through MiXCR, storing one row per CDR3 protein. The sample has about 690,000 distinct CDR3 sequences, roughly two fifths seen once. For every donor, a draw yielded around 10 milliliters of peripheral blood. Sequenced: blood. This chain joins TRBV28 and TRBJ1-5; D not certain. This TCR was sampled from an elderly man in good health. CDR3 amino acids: CASSLPNSPQPQHF. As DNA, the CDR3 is TGTGCCAGCAGTTTACCGAACAGCCCTCAGCCCCAGCATTTT. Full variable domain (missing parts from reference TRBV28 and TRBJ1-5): DVKVTQSSRYLVKRTGEKVFLECVQDMDHENMFWYRQDPGLGLRLIYFSYDVKMKEKGDIPEGYSVSREKKERFSLILESASTNQTSMYLCASSLPNSPQPQHFGDGTRLSIL.